This T cell receptor beta chain was sequenced during a study of blood T cell repertoires in COVID-19. Study-level background: From the United States, Italy and Spain came samples of acute and convalescent COVID-19. Nucleic acid was either cDNA or gDNA, and it came from T cells, B-cell-depleted T cells, or PBMCs.

Per the original methods: Amplification with reference gene primers provided the estimates of nucleated cell counts. Assay: immunoSEQ multiplex PCR; the TCRdb copy retains only in-frame clones and omits some. V, J and clone size were drawn from that table, and D and trimming were deduced from the DNA. The sample lists some 78,000 clones, more than 75% occurring once. V gave up 4 bases and J gave up 6 bases; unmatched junction bases: 4. CDR1 and CDR2 from the germline V gene are SGHRS and YFSETQ. The CDR3 contains 14 residues. Material for sequencing was peripheral blood. The chain links TRBV5-1 to TRBJ1-6; 7 nucleotides match TRBD1. This TCR was recovered from a man aged 45-60 years with active or convalescent COVID-19. The CDR3 nucleotides read TGCGCCAGCAGCCAGGGACAGCCTAATTCACCCCTCCACTTT. Translation: CASSQGQPNSPLHF.